These 9 T cell receptor beta chains originate from one sample sequenced in a study of T cell repertoires in cytomegalovirus infection. In TCRdb, the reads were re-called with MiXCR into one record per CDR3 protein. This table holds about 920,000 distinct CDR3 sequences, roughly 30% found once. Their cognate antigens are unknown. The sample consisted of cultured CD8+ T cells from PBMCs, taken from culture after CMV antigen stimulation. Every receptor here comes from a human donor in good health (CMV status not recorded). Some clones in this sample may be carry-over from other donors' samples.

This clonotype was observed a few times. V usage is TRBV14 and J usage is TRBJ2-1; weak D call: TRBD2 (5 bases). The V and J ends lost 0 bases and 7 bases respectively, with 13 bases between them. The CDR3 covers 15 residues. Germline V lookup: CDR1 SGHDN, CDR2 FVKESK. CDR3 coding DNA: TGTGCCAGCAGCCAAGATCTCGGGGTAAGAAATGAGCAGTTCTTC. Encoded protein: CASSQDLGVRNEQFF.

In the case of this clonotype: Likely a read error: the CDR3 ends without its conserved phenylalanine or tryptophan. The genes are TRBV6-5 and TRBJ2-5; the D is unclear. This CDR3 contains 12 residues. Germline V gene data show CDR1 as MNHEY and CDR2 as SVGAGI. V lost 0 bases to trimming and J lost 5 bases, with 4 bases between them. CDR3 sequence (DNA): TGTGCCAGCAGTTACTCGTCGGAGACCCAGTACTAC. It specifies CASSYSSETQYY.

This clonotype was counted only a few times. V usage is TRBV20-1 and J usage is TRBJ2-7; D is ambiguous. The CDR3 totals 11 residues. V was shortened by 2 bases and J by 0 bases, with 2 bases between the two germline ends. CDR1 and CDR2 from the germline V gene are DFQATT and SNEGSKA (reference sequence). The CDR3 DNA sequence: TGCAGTGCTAGACGCTCCTACGAGCAGTACGTC. This gives the protein CSARRSYEQYV.

This clonotype was detected only once. Its ends do not fully match the called genes, so a read error is possible. The chain joins TRBV5-5 to TRBJ1-2; tentatively, D is TRBD1 (6 bases). The CDR3 spans 14 residues. Germline values: CDR1 SGHKS, CDR2 YYEKEE (reference sequence). The CDR3 reads CVSSWATGNYGYTF. The CDR3 DNA follows: TGTGTCAGCAGCTGGGCGACAGGAAACTATGGCTACACCTTC.

The sample holds many counts of this clonotype. This CDR3 is CASSLGSHVGYGYTF. CDR3 nucleotides: TGTGCCAGCAGCTTGGGTTCCCACGTTGGTTATGGCTACACCTTC. The gene calls are TRBV7-9 and TRBJ1-2, with D unresolved. From germline, CDR1 is SEHNR and CDR2 FQNEAQ (reference sequence). CDR3 length equals 15 residues. The V and J ends lost 3 bases and 5 bases respectively, with 16 bases between them.

The chain uses TRBV25-1 and TRBJ1-1; no firm D call. Germline CDR1 reads MGHDK; CDR2 reads SYGVNS. This CDR3 has 14 residues. The V gene lost 2 bases and the J gene lost 5 bases, with 12 bases spanning the gap. The CDR3 loop reads CASSEIWEGTEAFF. CDR3 DNA: TGTGCCAGCAGTGAAATATGGGAGGGTACTGAAGCTTTCTTT.

The rearrangement uses TRBV6-2 or TRBV6-3 and TRBJ1-5, with 7 bases identical to TRBD1. This CDR3 is 16 amino acids long. Germline V CDR1 and CDR2: MNHEY, SVGEGT. With V trimmed by 2 bases and J by 4 bases, 8 bases remained unmatched. CDR3 in DNA: TGTGCCAGCAGTTACGGATCCCCGGGACAGAATCAGCCCCAGCATTTT. This gives the protein CASSYGSPGQNQPQHF.

About this clonotype: One junction end does not reproduce the germline sequence, and a read error may be involved. This chain joins TRBV4-1 and TRBJ1-1, with 7 bases fitting TRBD1. Germline V gene data show CDR1 as MGHRA and CDR2 as YSYEKL. The CDR3 is 16 residues long. Here the CDR3 reads CASSQPFTGVNTEAFF. As DNA, the CDR3 is TGTGCCAGCAGCCAACCTTTCACAGGGGTGAACACTGAAGCTTTCTTT.

This clonotype was counted only a few times. The chain is built from TRBV9 and TRBJ2-1; weak D call: TRBD2 (6 bases). The V and J ends lost 0 bases and 0 bases respectively, with 10 bases between them. In germline, CDR1 is SGDLS, CDR2 YYNGEE. The CDR3 has 16 residues. The CDR3 is CASSVGRGSSYNEQFF. The CDR3 DNA reads as TGTGCCAGCAGCGTAGGCCGGGGGAGCTCCTACAATGAGCAGTTCTTC.